These 11 T cell receptor beta chains were all obtained from the same sample, sequenced in a study of shared clonotypes between healthy human individuals. Data came from immunoSEQ multiplex PCR; TCRdb stores just in-frame clones and leaves some out. The sample lists about 2.4 million clones, 93% seen once, with approximately 0.37% in the top ten. The sequencing input was naive CD4+ T cells from PBMCs. Subset in this sample: CD45RA+ positively selected. The receptors shown here come from a man younger than 35 in good health. Some clones in this sample may be carry-over from other donors' samples.

V and J are TRBV18 and TRBJ2-3; D gene unclear. This CDR3 contains 13 residues. V lost 3 bases and J 5 bases, leaving 9 bases between the germline ends. Germline V gives CDR1 KGHSH, CDR2 LQKENI. The CDR3 bases are TGTGCCAGCTCACCCTTACTGAGAGATACGCAGTATTTT. Its protein is CASSPLLRDTQYF. The full variable domain, rest sourced from reference TRBV18 and TRBJ2-3, is NAGVMQNPRHLVRRRGQEARLRCSPMKGHSHVYWYRQLPEEGLKFMVYLQKENIIDESGMPKERFSAEFPKEGPSILRIQQVVRGDSAAYFCASSPLLRDTQYFGPGTRLTVL.

This clone was recorded once. The junction departs from germline at one end; a sequencing error may be responsible. V and J are TRBV7-3 and TRBJ2-3; 13 bases align to TRBD2. This CDR3 region has 16 residues. Looked up from germline, CDR1 is SGHTA and CDR2 is FQGTGA. The CDR3 sequence is CASSPRTSGSRDTQYF. As DNA, the CDR3 is TGTGCCAGCAGCCCCCGGACTAGCGGGAGCAGAGATACGCAGTATTTT. The variable domain in full, with the rest retrieved from reference TRBV7-3 and TRBJ2-3, is GAGVSQTPSNKVTEKGKYVELRCDPISGHTALYWYRQSLGQGPEFLIYFQGTGAADDSGLPNDRFFAVRPEGSVSTLKIQRTERGDSAVYLCASSPRTSGSRDTQYFGPGTRLTVL.

J is TRBJ1-4 and V is TRBV28, with 7 bases that match TRBD1. After removal of 7 bases from V and 6 bases from J, the junction contained 17 bases not matched to a gene. The CDR3 loop spans 17 amino acids. Germline-derived CDR1 and CDR2 are MDHEN and SYDVKM. CDR3 nucleotide sequence: TGTGCCAGCACTACCGGAGGGGCCAGGGGGGGAGATGAAAAACTGTTTTTT. Amino acids: CASTTGGARGGDEKLFF.

The CDR3 DNA follows: TGTGCCAGCTCAGCCGGACTAGCGGGAGCCACAGATACGCAGTATTTT. It yields the protein CASSAGLAGATDTQYF. The V and J genes are TRBV18 and TRBJ2-3; 13 nucleotides align to TRBD2. V lost 5 bases and J lost 2; bases outside the gene matches: 4. CDR1 is KGHSH and CDR2 is LQKENI in the germline V gene. This CDR3 has 16 residues.

This chain links TRBV12-2 with TRBJ2-3. TRBV12-2 is noted as a pseudogene. This CDR3 region has 13 residues. The CDR3: CASRFDYRNTQYF. In nucleotides, the CDR3 is TGTGCAAGTCGCTTTGACTACAGGAATACGCAGTATTTT.

The chain carries TRBV6-5 and TRBJ1-3; no reliable D call. Looked up from germline, CDR1 is MNHEY and CDR2 is SVGAGI. This CDR3 has 16 amino acids. V was cut by 0 bases and J by 0 bases, with 9 bases left in between. The CDR3, as DNA: TGTGCCAGCAGTTACTCGTGGCCCGGCTCTGGAAACACCATATATTTT. This sequence encodes CASSYSWPGSGNTIYF.

The chain uses TRBV18 and TRBJ1-3, with D unclear. Germline V gives CDR1 KGHSH, CDR2 LQKENI. V shed 2 bases and J shed 0 bases, with 11 bases lying between them. This CDR3 is 16 amino acids long. The DNA for the CDR3 is TGTGCCAGCTCACCAGGGCTGCCAGCCTCTGGAAACACCATATATTTT. It yields the protein CASSPGLPASGNTIYF.

This clone came up a few times. The sample holds other DNA sequences that translate to the same CDR3. The V gene is TRBV2, the J gene TRBJ2-2; D is unclear. The CDR3 covers 11 residues. Germline CDR1 reads SNHLY; CDR2 reads FYNNEI. Trimming shortened V by 2 bases and J by 5 bases, and 0 bases separated the two germline ends. This chain's CDR3 is CASSETGELFF. CDR3 coding DNA: TGTGCCAGCAGTGAAACCGGGGAGCTGTTTTTT.

This sequence joins TRBV7-3 and TRBJ2-2; D possibly corresponds to TRBD2 (6 bases). This CDR3 comprises 15 residues. Germline CDR1 is SGHTA and CDR2 is FQGTGA. With 5 bases removed from V and 2 bases from J, the gap between germline ends came to 12 bases. This chain's CDR3 is CASSPLGGNTGELFF. CDR3 coding DNA: TGTGCCAGCAGCCCCTTGGGAGGAAACACCGGGGAGCTGTTTTTT.

In regard to this clone: One junction end disagrees with the germline gene, perhaps due to a read error. Other nucleotide sequences from this sample produce the same CDR3. The CDR3 sequence is CASNERGAVGELFF. CDR3 nucleotide sequence: TGTGCCAGCAATGAAAGGGGCGCGGTCGGGGAGCTGTTTTTT. The chain carries TRBV2 and TRBJ2-2; the D gene is possibly TRBD1 (5 bases). Germline CDR1 reads SNHLY; CDR2 reads FYNNEI. The CDR3 sequence is 14 residues long. The whole variable domain, remainder taken from reference TRBV2 and TRBJ2-2, is EPEVTQTPSHQVTQMGQEVILRCVPISNHLYFYWYRQILGQKVEFLVSFYNNEISEKSEIFDDQFSVERPDGSNFTLKIRSTKLEDSAMYFCASNERGAVGELFFGEGSRLTVL.

This chain joins TRBV10-1 and TRBJ2-1, with unresolved D. The CDR3 runs 12 residues. Germline values: CDR1 WNHNN, CDR2 SYGVQD (reference sequence). V lost 4 bases to trimming and J lost 8 bases, with 9 bases between them. Here the CDR3 DNA reads TGCGCCAGCAGTGTAGGTCACGATGAGCAGTTCTTC. Translation gives CASSVGHDEQFF.